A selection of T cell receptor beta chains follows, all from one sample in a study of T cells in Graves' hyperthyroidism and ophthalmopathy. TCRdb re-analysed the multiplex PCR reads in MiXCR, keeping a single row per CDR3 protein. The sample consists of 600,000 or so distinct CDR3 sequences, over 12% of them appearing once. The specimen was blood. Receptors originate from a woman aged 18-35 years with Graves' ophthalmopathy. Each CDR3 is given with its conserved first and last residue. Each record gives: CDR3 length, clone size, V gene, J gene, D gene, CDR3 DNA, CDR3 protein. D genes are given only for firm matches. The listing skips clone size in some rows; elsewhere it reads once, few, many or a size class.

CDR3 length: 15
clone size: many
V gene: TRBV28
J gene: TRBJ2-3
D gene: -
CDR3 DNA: TGTGCCAGCAGTTTACCCAGGGCCAACACAGATACGCAGTATTTT
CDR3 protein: CASSLPRANTDTQYF

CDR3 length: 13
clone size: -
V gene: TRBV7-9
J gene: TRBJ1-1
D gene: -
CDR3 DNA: TGTGCCAGCAGCCCGCTGAGGGGCACTGAAGCTTTCTTT
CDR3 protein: CASSPLRGTEAFF

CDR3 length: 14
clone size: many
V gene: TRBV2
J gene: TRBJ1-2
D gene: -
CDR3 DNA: TGTGCCAGCAGTGACGCAGGGAGGTGGTATGGCTACACCTTC
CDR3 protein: CASSDAGRWYGYTF

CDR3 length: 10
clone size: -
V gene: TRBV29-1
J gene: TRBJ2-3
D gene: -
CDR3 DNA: TGCAGCGTTACAGCGGATACGCAGTATTTT
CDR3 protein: CSVTADTQYF

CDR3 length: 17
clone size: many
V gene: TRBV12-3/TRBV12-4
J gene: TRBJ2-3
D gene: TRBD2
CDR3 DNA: TGTGCCAGCAGTTTTTGGACTAGCGGGAGTGTGCTCCCTACGCAGTATTTT
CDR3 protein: CASSFWTSGSVLPTQYF

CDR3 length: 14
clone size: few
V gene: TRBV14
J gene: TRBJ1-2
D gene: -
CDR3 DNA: TGTGCCAGCAGCCAAGATGTGAGTCCGAGGGGCTACACCTTC
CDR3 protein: CASSQDVSPRGYTF

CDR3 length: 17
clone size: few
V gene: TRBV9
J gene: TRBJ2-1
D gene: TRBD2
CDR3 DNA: TGTGCCAGCAGCCTCGGGCTAGCGGGAGAATCCTACAATGAGCAGTTCTTC
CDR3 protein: CASSLGLAGESYNEQFF

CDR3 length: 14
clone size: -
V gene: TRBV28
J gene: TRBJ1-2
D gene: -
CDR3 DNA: TGTGCCAGCAGTTGGGTCGCGCAGGGCTATGGCTACACCTTC
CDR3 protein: CASSWVAQGYGYTF

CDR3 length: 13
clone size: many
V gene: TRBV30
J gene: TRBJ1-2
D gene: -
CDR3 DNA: TGTGCCTGGAGCCAAGGGGGTCTTGTTGGCTACACCTTC
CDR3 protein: CAWSQGGLVGYTF

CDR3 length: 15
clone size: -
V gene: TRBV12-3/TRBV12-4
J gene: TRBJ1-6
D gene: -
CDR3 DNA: TGTGCCAGCAGCCCTCGAGGCGCCCGAAATTCACCCCTCCACTTT
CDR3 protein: CASSPRGARNSPLHF

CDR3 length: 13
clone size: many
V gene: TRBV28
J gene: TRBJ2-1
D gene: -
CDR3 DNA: TGTGCCAGCAGTTCGCCCGGATACAATGAGCAGTTCTTC
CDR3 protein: CASSSPGYNEQFF

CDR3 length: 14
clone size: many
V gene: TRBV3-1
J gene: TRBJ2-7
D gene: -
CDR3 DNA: TGTGCCAGCAGCCAAGGGGACACCTCCTACGAGCAGTACTTC
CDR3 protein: CASSQGDTSYEQYF

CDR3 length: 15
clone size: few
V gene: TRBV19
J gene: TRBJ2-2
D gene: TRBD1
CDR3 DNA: TGTGCCAGTAGCGTCGGACAGGTTTCCACCGGGGAGCTGTTTTTT
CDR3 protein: CASSVGQVSTGELFF

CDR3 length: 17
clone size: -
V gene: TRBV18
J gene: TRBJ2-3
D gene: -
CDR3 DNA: TGTGCCAGCTCACCTACTTTAACCTCCTTCTTTAAAGATACGCAGTATTTT
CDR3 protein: CASSPTLTSFFKDTQYF

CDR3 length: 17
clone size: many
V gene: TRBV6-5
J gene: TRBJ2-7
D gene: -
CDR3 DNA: TGTGCCAGCAGTTACTCGATCCGTAGGACTACTCCCTACGAGCAGTACTTC
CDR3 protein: CASSYSIRRTTPYEQYF

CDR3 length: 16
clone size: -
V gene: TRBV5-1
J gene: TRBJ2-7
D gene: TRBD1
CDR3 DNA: TGCGCCAGCAGCTTCAAACCCGGGACAGGGTTATACGAGCAGTACTTC
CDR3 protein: CASSFKPGTGLYEQYF

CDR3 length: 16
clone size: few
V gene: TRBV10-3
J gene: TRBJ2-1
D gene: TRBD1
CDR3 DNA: TGTGCCATCAGTGATTCCGGGACAGACATACAACATGAGCAGTTCTTC
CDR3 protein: CAISDSGTDIQHEQFF

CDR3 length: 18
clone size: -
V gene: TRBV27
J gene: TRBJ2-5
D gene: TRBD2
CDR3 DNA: TGTGCCAGCAGTCCGATCTTCGGGACTAGCAGCAACCAAGAGACCCAGTACTTC
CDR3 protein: CASSPIFGTSSNQETQYF

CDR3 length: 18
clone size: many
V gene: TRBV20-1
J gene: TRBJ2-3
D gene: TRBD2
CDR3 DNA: TGCAGTGCTAGAGCTGTTAGCGGGAGGGGTACGAGCACAGATACGCAGTATTTT
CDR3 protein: CSARAVSGRGTSTDTQYF

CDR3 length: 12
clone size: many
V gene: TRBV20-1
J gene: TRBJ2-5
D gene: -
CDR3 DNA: TGCAGTGCTAGGCCGGCCCAAGAGACCCAGTACTTC
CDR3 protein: CSARPAQETQYF

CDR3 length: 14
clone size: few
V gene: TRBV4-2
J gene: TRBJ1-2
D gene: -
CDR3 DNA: TGTGCCAGCAGCAACACCGCAGGGGTCGGTGGCTACACCTTC
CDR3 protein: CASSNTAGVGGYTF

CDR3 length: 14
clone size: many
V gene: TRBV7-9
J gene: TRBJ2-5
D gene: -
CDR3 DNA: TGTGCCAGCACCATGAAGGAGGGAACAGAGACCCAGTACTTC
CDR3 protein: CASTMKEGTETQYF

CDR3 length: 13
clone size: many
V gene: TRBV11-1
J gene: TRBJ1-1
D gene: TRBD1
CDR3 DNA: TGTGCCAGCAGTTACACAGGGGAAGCTGAAGCTTTCTTT
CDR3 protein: CASSYTGEAEAFF

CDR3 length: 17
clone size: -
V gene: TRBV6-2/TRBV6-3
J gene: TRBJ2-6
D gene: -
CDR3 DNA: TGTGCCAGCAGTTACACGGGGCTGCTTTCTGGGGCCAACGTCCTGACTTTC
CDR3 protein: CASSYTGLLSGANVLTF

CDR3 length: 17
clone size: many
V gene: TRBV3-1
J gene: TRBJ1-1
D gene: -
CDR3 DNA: TGTGCCAGCAGCCAATATCGTCCGGGACACAAGAACACTGAAGCTTTCTTT
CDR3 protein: CASSQYRPGHKNTEAFF

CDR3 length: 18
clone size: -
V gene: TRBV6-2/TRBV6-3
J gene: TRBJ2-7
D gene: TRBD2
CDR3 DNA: TGTGCCAGCAGCCAAGAACCTAGCGGTCGGGGACTATCCTACGAGCAGTACTTC
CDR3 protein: CASSQEPSGRGLSYEQYF

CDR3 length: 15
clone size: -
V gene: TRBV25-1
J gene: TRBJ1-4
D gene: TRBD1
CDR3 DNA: TGTGCCAGCAGTGACGGGACAGGGGTTTATGAAAAACTGTTTTTT
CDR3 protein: CASSDGTGVYEKLFF

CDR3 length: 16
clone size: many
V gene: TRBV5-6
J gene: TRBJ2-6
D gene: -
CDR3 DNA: TGTGCCAGCAGCTTAATACTTCTCTCTGGGGCCAACGTCCTGACTTTC
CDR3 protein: CASSLILLSGANVLTF

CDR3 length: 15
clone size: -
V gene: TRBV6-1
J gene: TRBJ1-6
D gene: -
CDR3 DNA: TGTGCCAGCGGACAGTCAAGCTCCTATAATTCACCCCTCCACTTT
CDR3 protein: CASGQSSSYNSPLHF

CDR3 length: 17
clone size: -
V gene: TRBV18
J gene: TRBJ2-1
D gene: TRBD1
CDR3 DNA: TGTGCCAGCTCACCACCTCTACCGGGACAGCTGTACAATGAGCAGTTCTTC
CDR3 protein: CASSPPLPGQLYNEQFF

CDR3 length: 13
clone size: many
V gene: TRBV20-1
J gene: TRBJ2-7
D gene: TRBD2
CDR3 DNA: TGCAGTGCTAGCACTAGCGGCACCTACGAGCAGTACTTC
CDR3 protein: CSASTSGTYEQYF

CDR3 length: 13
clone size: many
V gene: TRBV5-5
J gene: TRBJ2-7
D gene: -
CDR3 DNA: TGTGCCAGCAGCCACCGGCGATCCTACGAGCAGTACTTC
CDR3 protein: CASSHRRSYEQYF

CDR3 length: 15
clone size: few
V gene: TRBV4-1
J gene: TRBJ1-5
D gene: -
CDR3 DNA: TGCGCCAGCAGCCAAGACAGGGGCGCCCCTCGACCCCAGCATTTT
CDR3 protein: CASSQDRGAPRPQHF

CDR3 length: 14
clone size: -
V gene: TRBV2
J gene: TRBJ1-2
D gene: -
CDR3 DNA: TGTGCCAGCGGGGAACAGGGTCCTCTGAGTGGCTACACCTTC
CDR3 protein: CASGEQGPLSGYTF

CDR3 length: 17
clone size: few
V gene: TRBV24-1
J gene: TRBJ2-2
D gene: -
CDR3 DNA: TGTGCCACCAGTGACCCGTGGCAGGCCCCGAACACCGGGGAGCTGTTTTTT
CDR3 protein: CATSDPWQAPNTGELFF

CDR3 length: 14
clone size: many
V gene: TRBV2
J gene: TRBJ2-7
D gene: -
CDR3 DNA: TGTGCCAGCAGTGTTCGGTGGGCTTCCTACGAGCAGTACTTC
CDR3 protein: CASSVRWASYEQYF